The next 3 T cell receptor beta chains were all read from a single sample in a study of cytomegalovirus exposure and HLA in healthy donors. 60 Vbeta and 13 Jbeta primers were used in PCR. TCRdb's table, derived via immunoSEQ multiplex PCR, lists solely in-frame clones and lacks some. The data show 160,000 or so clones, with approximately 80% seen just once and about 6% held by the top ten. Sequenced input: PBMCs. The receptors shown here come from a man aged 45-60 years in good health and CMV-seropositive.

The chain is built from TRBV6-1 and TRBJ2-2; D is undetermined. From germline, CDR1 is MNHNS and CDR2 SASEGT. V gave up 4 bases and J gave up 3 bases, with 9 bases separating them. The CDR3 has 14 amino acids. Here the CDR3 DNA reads TGTGCCAGCAGTGTAGAGGAACACACCGGGGAGCTGTTTTTT. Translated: CASSVEEHTGELFF.

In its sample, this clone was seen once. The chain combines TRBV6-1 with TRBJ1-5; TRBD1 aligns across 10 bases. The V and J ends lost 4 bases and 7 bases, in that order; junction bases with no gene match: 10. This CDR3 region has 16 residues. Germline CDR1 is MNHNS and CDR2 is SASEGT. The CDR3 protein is CASSATRQGAGQPQHF. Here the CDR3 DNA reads TGTGCCAGCAGTGCAACTCGACAGGGGGCCGGACAGCCCCAGCATTTT.

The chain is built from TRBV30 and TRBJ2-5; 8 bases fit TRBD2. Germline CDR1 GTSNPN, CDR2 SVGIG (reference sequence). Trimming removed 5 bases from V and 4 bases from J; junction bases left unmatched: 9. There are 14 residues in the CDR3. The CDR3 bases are TGTGCCTGGGGGCCTTGGACTAGCCGAGAGACCCAGTACTTC. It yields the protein CAWGPWTSRETQYF.